The 29 T cell receptor beta chains below come from one sample, sequenced in a study of T-cell memory formation after mild COVID-19 listed by TCRdb under 2021. Library preparation employed 5' RACE. The sequencer was an Illumina NovaSeq 6000. TCRdb itself trimmed the public reads at Q25 with fastp, ran MiXCR and retained productive beta chains. One record per CDR3 amino acid sequence lists the most common genes and DNA. Present in this sample are 250,000 to 300,000 distinct CDR3 sequences, more than 15% of which were seen just once. Clones ranked in the top ten supply under 30% of the sample. Sequencing was performed on PBMCs or a T cell subset sorted from them (not recorded which). The receptor source for this set is a man aged 18 to 35 who had mild COVID-19 (a few samples of this study predate the infection). The sample titles of this study are shuffled in the database, so cell type and time point are left out; the donor was told from shared clones.

In this sample, this clonotype turned up many times. This chain joins TRBV6-2 or TRBV6-3 and TRBJ2-1; D unresolved. CDR3 length: 14 amino acids. The germline gives CDR1 MNHEY, CDR2 SVGEGT. With 4 bases removed from V and 9 bases from J, the gap between germline ends came to 16 bases. The CDR3 spells CASSSHMGFGEQFF. In DNA form, the CDR3 reads TGTGCCAGCAGTTCACACATGGGGTTCGGTGAGCAGTTCTTC.

This clonotype was observed many times. V gene TRBV4-2 combines with J gene TRBJ1-2; maybe TRBD1 (6 bases). V dropped 0 bases and J dropped 6 bases, with 8 bases sitting between them. Germline V CDR1 and CDR2: LGHNA, YNFKEQ. The CDR3 is 13 amino acids. In nucleotides, the CDR3 is TGTGCCAGCAGCCAAGACAGGGGCCATGGCTACACCTTC. Translation: CASSQDRGHGYTF.

This chain joins TRBV11-2 and TRBJ2-5; no clear D gene. The CDR3 sequence is 11 residues long. V was shortened by 5 bases and J by 7 bases, with 8 bases between the two germline ends. Per germline, CDR1 SGHAT and CDR2 FQNNGV. CDR3 nucleotides: TGTGCCAGCAGCCCCTACGGGACCCAGTACTTC. Protein product: CASSPYGTQYF.

V and J are TRBV10-3 and TRBJ2-7; perhaps TRBD1 as D (6 bases). The CDR3 extends over 16 amino acids. V was pared by 6 bases and J by 5 bases, with 23 bases between. Germline CDR1 ENHRY, CDR2 SYGVKD. The CDR3 sequence: CAIRMGMGQSRDEQYF. CDR3 in DNA: TGTGCCATCAGGATGGGGATGGGACAAAGTAGGGACGAGCAGTACTTC.

The chain joins TRBV2 to TRBJ1-1; no clear D. The CDR3 has 14 residues. Trimming shortened V by 5 bases and J by 7 bases, and 17 bases separated the two germline ends. Germline CDR1 is SNHLY and CDR2 is FYNNEI. CDR3 nucleotide sequence: TGTGCCAGCAGTTCGCCAAATAATCGGGATGAAGCTTTCTTT. It codes for CASSSPNNRDEAFF.

This chain joins TRBV5-1 and TRBJ2-3, with a weak D call TRBD1 (5 bases). The ends were cut back, 3 bases at V and 2 bases at J, with 13 bases in the middle. From germline, CDR1 is SGHRS and CDR2 YFSETQ. CDR3 size: 15 residues. DNA of the CDR3: TGCGCCAGCAGCTCGACAGCAACGAACACAGATACGCAGTATTTT. Protein sequence: CASSSTATNTDTQYF.

The chain carries TRBV6-2 or TRBV6-3 and TRBJ2-7; D may be TRBD2 (5 bases). Per germline, CDR1 MNHEY and CDR2 SVGEGT. V lost 4 bases, J lost 9 bases, and 10 bases lay in between. The CDR3 has 11 amino acids. This chain's CDR3 is CASSSGLGQYV. CDR3 bases: TGTGCCAGCAGTTCTGGACTCGGGCAGTACGTC.

This chain uses TRBV20-1 with TRBJ1-5; D gene ambiguous. This CDR3 is built from 12 residues. The V and J ends lost 1 base and 9 bases respectively, with 10 bases between them. The germline V gene has CDR1 DFQATT and CDR2 SNEGSKA (reference sequence). The CDR3: CSARVLSGPQHF. CDR3 nucleotide sequence: TGCAGTGCTAGAGTTCTGTCCGGGCCCCAGCATTTT.

The chain uses TRBV5-5 and TRBJ2-5; the D is unclear. The CDR3 has 15 residues. CDR1 is SGHKS, CDR2 YYEKEE, per germline (reference sequence). The V and J ends lost 3 bases and 0 bases respectively, with 12 bases between them. CDR3 in DNA: TGTGCCAGCAGCTCCGGGCCAGCTAACCAAGAGACCCAGTACTTC. Encoded protein: CASSSGPANQETQYF.

The chain is built from TRBV29-1 and TRBJ2-7; no clear D. Trimming pared 7 bases from V and 3 bases from J, leaving 10 bases between. Germline CDR1 is SQVTM and CDR2 is ANQGSEA. This CDR3 is 11 amino acids long. The CDR3 DNA sequence: TGCAGCGCGTCAGAAAACTACGAGCAGTACGTC. Translated, it gives CSASENYEQYV.

The table lists this clonotype with a few counts. The rearrangement joins TRBV4-1 to TRBJ2-3; the D gene is possibly TRBD2 (6 bases). Germline V gives CDR1 MGHRA, CDR2 YSYEKL. CDR3 length: 17 amino acids. Trimming removed 0 bases at V and 6 bases at J, with 19 bases between. CDR3 sequence: CASSQDWDWGSNDTQYF. The CDR3 DNA reads TGCGCCAGCAGCCAAGACTGGGACTGGGGGAGTAATGATACGCAGTATTTT.

This clonotype was detected ten times or more. The genes are TRBV5-1 and TRBJ2-6, with unresolved D. The V gene lost 4 bases and the J gene lost 4 bases, with 9 bases spanning the gap. This CDR3 is built from 14 residues. CDR1 is SGHRS and CDR2 is YFSETQ in the germline V gene. The CDR3 sequence is CASSPQPGANVLTF. CDR3 DNA: TGCGCCAGCAGCCCCCAGCCCGGGGCCAACGTCCTGACTTTC.

The rearrangement links TRBV27 to TRBJ2-7, with TRBD1 as a possible D gene (7 bases). The CDR3 spans 16 residues. Trimming took off 5 bases at V and 7 bases at J, with 24 bases between the two ends. The germline gives CDR1 MNHEY, CDR2 SMNVEV (reference sequence). CDR3 nucleotide sequence: TGTGCCAGCAGTCCCGCAGGGGGTCGCGGGATGAATGAGCAGTACTTC. This translates into CASSPAGGRGMNEQYF.

The sample holds many counts of this clonotype. The gene calls are TRBV28 and TRBJ2-7; no reliable D call. The CDR3 runs to 13 residues. Trimming took off 5 bases at V and 0 bases at J, with 8 bases between the two ends. CDR1 is MDHEN, CDR2 SYDVKM, per germline. CDR3 DNA: TGTGCCAGCAGTGTGTCAAGCTCCTACGAGCAGTACGTC. Translating it yields CASSVSSSYEQYV.

The rearrangement joins TRBV6-5 to TRBJ1-1; TRBD1 matches at 9 bases. CDR3 length: 14 amino acids. V shed 10 bases, J shed 5 bases, and the junction held 11 bases outside the gene matches. CDR1 and CDR2 (germline): MNHEY, SVGAGI. CDR3 loop: CATDPGTGRTEAFF. The CDR3, as DNA: TGTGCCACCGACCCCGGGACAGGGAGGACTGAAGCTTTCTTT.

V and J are TRBV5-1 and TRBJ2-3, with D possibly being TRBD1 or TRBD2 (5 bases each). Germline V lookup: CDR1 SGHRS, CDR2 YFSETQ. The ends were cut back, 4 bases at V and 2 bases at J, with 14 bases in the middle. The CDR3 covers 15 residues. The CDR3 reads CASSKRDRATDTQYF. The CDR3 nucleotides are TGCGCCAGCAGCAAGAGGGACCGCGCCACAGATACGCAGTATTTT.

The J gene is TRBJ1-2, the V gene TRBV28; no reliable D call. The ends were cut back, 5 bases at V and 4 bases at J, with 5 bases in the middle. The V gene's germline CDR1 is MDHEN and CDR2 SYDVKM. The CDR3 spans 11 residues. The CDR3, as DNA: TGTGCCAGCAGTCCCTCCTATGGCTACACCTTC. It encodes CASSPSYGYTF.

V gene TRBV29-1 combines with J gene TRBJ1-5; D perhaps matches TRBD1 (5 bases). The CDR3 contains 13 residues. V dropped 3 bases and J dropped 8 bases, with 14 bases sitting between them. The germline CDR1 and CDR2 sequences are SQVTM and ANQGSEA. CDR3: CSVEGVKGEPQHF. The CDR3, as DNA: TGCAGCGTTGAGGGGGTAAAGGGAGAGCCCCAGCATTTT.

This clonotype was detected many times. The gene calls are TRBV12-3 or TRBV12-4 and TRBJ2-5; possibly TRBD1 or TRBD2 for D (5 bases each). Trimming pared 6 bases from V and 5 bases from J, leaving 7 bases between. CDR3 length: 11 amino acids. The CDR3 DNA follows: TGTGCCAGCAGCTGGGGGGAGACCCAGTACTTC. This translates into CASSWGETQYF.

The V gene is TRBV6-6, the J gene TRBJ2-6; no firm D call. The CDR3 loop spans 16 amino acids. V shed 7 bases and J shed 0 bases, with 13 bases lying between them. CDR1 is MNHNY, CDR2 SVGAGI, per germline (reference sequence). The CDR3 nucleotides are TGTGCCAGCACCTTACCGGAAAGCTCTGGGGCCAACGTCCTGACTTTC. It codes for CASTLPESSGANVLTF.

This clonotype has a single count. The chain couples TRBV7-6 to TRBJ2-6; the D gene is possibly TRBD2 (5 bases). The CDR3 runs 17 residues. CDR1 is SGHVS and CDR2 is FNYEAQ in the germline V gene. V was shortened by 3 bases and J by 0 bases, with 12 bases between the two germline ends. This CDR3 is CASSLRRRSSGANVLTF. The CDR3, as DNA: TGTGCCAGCAGCTTGAGGAGGAGGAGCTCTGGGGCCAACGTCCTGACTTTC.

There are a few counts of this clonotype. The rearrangement joins TRBV15 to TRBJ2-3; 10 bases map to TRBD1. Losses at the gene ends were 5 bases for V and 3 bases for J; bases not matched to a gene: 2. Per the germline V gene, CDR1 is LNHNV and CDR2 is YYDKDF (reference sequence). The CDR3 totals 14 residues. CDR3 amino acids: CATSWTGGTDTQYF. In DNA form, the CDR3 reads TGTGCCACCAGCTGGACAGGGGGTACAGATACGCAGTATTTT. Looking up the rest from reference TRBV15 and TRBJ2-3 gives the full variable domain: DAMVIQNPRYQVTQFGKPVTLSCSQTLNHNVMYWYQQKSSQAPKLLFHYYDKDFNNEADTPDNFQSRRPNTSFCFLDIRSPGLGDTAMYLCATSWTGGTDTQYFGPGTRLTVL.

The rearrangement links TRBV20-1 to TRBJ2-7; 10 bases match TRBD2. CDR3 length: 14 amino acids. Germline V gives CDR1 DFQATT, CDR2 SNEGSKA (reference sequence). V was clipped by 4 bases and J by 3 bases; unmatched bases: 6. The CDR3 sequence is CSAMSSGGHYEQYF. In DNA, the CDR3 is TGCAGTGCTATGTCTAGCGGGGGTCACTACGAGCAGTACTTC.

The gene calls are TRBV4-2 and TRBJ2-7, with 8 positions matching TRBD1. Germline CDR1 LGHNA, CDR2 YNFKEQ. V was pared by 5 bases and J by 3 bases, with 9 bases of the junction left unmatched. The CDR3 runs 15 residues. The CDR3 is CASSGDRNSFYEQYF. The CDR3 DNA reads as TGTGCCAGCAGCGGGGACAGGAATTCTTTCTACGAGCAGTACTTC.

The genes are TRBV7-8 and TRBJ2-1; perhaps TRBD2 as D (5 bases). There are 13 residues in the CDR3. V lost 7 bases and J lost 7, with 14 bases in between. Per germline, CDR1 SGHVS and CDR2 FQNEAQ. The CDR3 sequence: CASTREGWNEQFF. The CDR3 bases are TGTGCCAGCACCCGAGAGGGTTGGAATGAGCAGTTCTTC.

This clonotype was picked up a small number of times. V usage is TRBV6-4 and J usage is TRBJ2-1; no firm D call. Germline CDR1 and CDR2: MRHNA and SNTAGT. The CDR3 totals 13 residues. V was clipped by 3 bases and J by 6 bases, with 9 bases between them. DNA for the CDR3: TGTGCCAGCAGTGAAGAGGCCGGCAATGAGCAGTTCTTC. It codes for CASSEEAGNEQFF.

V is TRBV20-1 and J is TRBJ2-1; 11 bases line up with TRBD1. V was pared by 5 bases and J by 8 bases, with 8 bases of the junction left unmatched. The CDR3 extends over 14 amino acids. CDR1 and CDR2 (germline): DFQATT, SNEGSKA (reference sequence). CDR3 in amino acids: CSAWSGTGGDEQFF. The CDR3, as DNA: TGCAGTGCTTGGTCCGGGACAGGGGGGGATGAGCAGTTCTTC.

The rearrangement joins TRBV20-1 to TRBJ2-1; 8 nucleotides agree with TRBD2. Germline CDR1 is DFQATT and CDR2 is SNEGSKA (reference sequence). V shed 5 bases and J 5 bases; nucleotides not matched to a gene: 2. This CDR3 spans 12 amino acids. The chain's CDR3 is CSAVAGNNEQFF. CDR3 DNA: TGCAGTGCTGTAGCGGGAAACAATGAGCAGTTCTTC.

This clonotype was seen a single time. V and J are TRBV29-1 and TRBJ1-1; no clear D gene. The CDR3 covers 13 residues. Germline V lookup: CDR1 SQVTM, CDR2 ANQGSEA. Deletions cut 3 bases from V and 8 bases from J, with 16 bases between. The CDR3, as DNA: TGCAGCGTTGATACTGTTTCTGCGGCAGAAGCTTTCTTT. As protein: CSVDTVSAAEAFF.